One sample yielded the 26 T cell receptor beta chains listed below, sequenced in a study of T cell repertoires in cytomegalovirus infection. For these receptors, no antigen is known. TCRdb recomputed calls from the reads with MiXCR, one row per CDR3 protein. The sample lists around 570,000 distinct CDR3 sequences, around two fifths seen once, with around 46% in the top ten. The source material was cultured PBMCs, sampled from culture after CMV antigen stimulation. Receptors were obtained from a human donor in good health (CMV status not recorded). Some clones in this sample may be carry-over from other donors' samples.

The chain is built from TRBV6-1 and TRBJ2-3; D might be TRBD2 (5 bases). Germline V gives CDR1 MNHNS, CDR2 SASEGT. V was trimmed by 6 bases and J by 0 bases, leaving 13 bases between them. This CDR3 is built from 15 residues. As DNA, the CDR3 is TGTGCCAGCAGATTGGGGAGACCTAGCACAGATACGCAGTATTTT. It yields the protein CASRLGRPSTDTQYF.

In its sample, this clonotype was seen many times. The CDR3 protein is CASSLEGRGGLFF. For the CDR3, the DNA is TGTGCCAGCAGCTTAGAAGGGCGGGGGGGCCTGTTCTTC. This rearrangement joins TRBV7-2 to TRBJ2-1; 9 nucleotides match TRBD2. V dropped 1 base and J dropped 15; count of bases not matched to a gene: 7. The CDR3 loop spans 13 amino acids. Germline values: CDR1 SGHTA, CDR2 FQGNSA. Filled out from reference TRBV7-2 and TRBJ2-1, the complete variable domain reads GAGVSQSPSNKVTEKGKDVELRCDPISGHTALYWYRQSLGQGLEFLIYFQGNSAPDKSGLPSDRFSAERTGGSVSTLTIQRTQQEDSAVYLCASSLEGRGGLFFGPGTRLTVL.

About this clonotype: The junction does not match germline at one end; this may be a read error. The chain employs TRBV6-1 and TRBJ1-5; D is undetermined. Germline lookup yields CDR1 MNHNS and CDR2 SASEGT. The CDR3 sequence is 17 residues long. For the CDR3, the DNA is TGTGCCAGCAGTCAAGCCACGCAGGCCCGGCGGTATCAGCCCCAGCATTTT. Amino acids: CASSQATQARRYQPQHF.

The chain recombines TRBV7-2 with TRBJ2-2, with 10 bases matching TRBD1. There are 15 residues in the CDR3. CDR1 is SGHTA, CDR2 FQGNSA, per germline. The J segment lost 6 bases and the V segment lost 2 bases, leaving 3 bases of the junction unmatched. The CDR3 loop reads CASSLLGTGAGELFF. CDR3 coding DNA: TGTGCCAGCAGCTTACTCGGGACAGGGGCCGGGGAGCTGTTTTTT.

The chain couples TRBV2 to TRBJ1-1, with 9 bases identical to TRBD1. Losses at the gene ends were 3 bases for V and 1 base for J; bases not matched to a gene: 3. CDR1 and CDR2 from the germline V gene are SNHLY and FYNNEI. The CDR3 totals 15 residues. CDR3: CASSEDRGRNTEAFF. CDR3 coding DNA: TGTGCCAGCAGTGAGGACAGGGGCCGGAACACTGAAGCTTTCTTT.

The chain joins TRBV20-1 to TRBJ2-5; 15 nucleotides match TRBD2. Germline V gene data show CDR1 as DFQATT and CDR2 as SNEGSKA (reference sequence). The length of the CDR3 is 14 residues. The V and J ends lost 8 bases and 2 bases, in that order; junction bases with no gene match: 3. CDR3 DNA sequence: TGCAGTTGGGGACTAGCGGGAGGACAAGAGACCCAGTACTTC. Its translation: CSWGLAGGQETQYF.

The chain carries TRBV7-9 and TRBJ1-2, with D perhaps matching TRBD1 (5 bases). Germline loops: CDR1 SEHNR, CDR2 FQNEAQ (reference sequence). This CDR3 has 16 residues. The V and J ends lost 5 bases and 1 base respectively, with 17 bases between them. CDR3 nucleotides: TGTGCCAGCAGCACAGACAGCGCCCACTTTAACTATGGCTACACCTTC. Encoded protein: CASSTDSAHFNYGYTF.

The J gene is TRBJ2-5, the V gene TRBV20-1, with 8 nucleotides matching TRBD2. This CDR3 is 13 amino acids long. Trimming removed 7 bases from V and 6 bases from J; junction bases left unmatched: 10. The germline V gene encodes CDR1 DFQATT and CDR2 SNEGSKA (reference sequence). The CDR3, as DNA: TGCAGTGTCAGGTCGGGAGGGGATAAGACCCAGTACTTC. Its translation: CSVRSGGDKTQYF.

The V call is TRBV19, the J call TRBJ1-2; no clear D. Germline assignment: CDR1 LNHDA and CDR2 SQIVND (reference sequence). This CDR3 has 13 residues. V lost 1 base to trimming and J lost 4 bases, with 7 bases between them. CDR3 sequence reads: CASSIVPPYGYTF. In nucleotides, the CDR3 is TGTGCCAGTAGTATAGTACCCCCCTATGGCTACACCTTC.

The rearrangement joins TRBV12-3 or TRBV12-4 to TRBJ2-3; 10 nucleotides match TRBD2. This CDR3 comprises 15 residues. Unmatched junction bases numbered 5, after V lost 1 base and J lost 7 bases. CDR3 nucleotides: TGTGCCAGCAGTTTAGGGAGCGGGGGGGGGTATACGCAGTATTTT. Protein sequence: CASSLGSGGGYTQYF.

This clonotype occurred many times. V is TRBV7-2 and J is TRBJ2-3; TRBD2 agrees at 8 bases. The CDR3 is 16 amino acids. V shed 2 bases and J 2 bases; nucleotides not matched to a gene: 6. Germline V gene lookup returns CDR1 SGHTA and CDR2 FQGNSA. CDR3: CASSLYSGGSTDTQYF. The CDR3 region has the DNA TGTGCCAGCAGCTTATACAGCGGGGGTTCCACAGATACGCAGTATTTT.

This clonotype has a handful of counts. The genes are TRBV19 and TRBJ2-3; D is ambiguous. CDR1 and CDR2 (germline): LNHDA, SQIVND (reference sequence). The CDR3 spans 13 residues. V was pared by 5 bases and J by 4 bases, with 10 bases between. CDR3 residues: CASSQQYSDTQYF. CDR3 bases: TGTGCCAGTAGTCAACAGTATTCAGATACGCAGTATTTT.

There are many counts of this clonotype. V and J are TRBV7-2 and TRBJ2-3; D is ambiguous. The CDR3 runs 15 residues. Germline V CDR1 and CDR2: SGHTA, FQGNSA. The V and J ends lost 2 bases and 2 bases respectively, with 11 bases between them. For the CDR3, the DNA is TGTGCCAGCAGCTTAAGAGTGGGGTTCACAGATACGCAGTATTTT. Amino acid sequence: CASSLRVGFTDTQYF.

Remarks on this clonotype: A clone one base away is much larger, so this may be a read error. The rearrangement links TRBV28 to TRBJ1-5, with TRBD1 as a possible D gene (5 bases). Per germline, CDR1 MDHEN and CDR2 SYDVKM. Trimming shortened V by 8 bases and J by 6 bases, and 14 bases separated the two germline ends. The CDR3 loop spans 13 amino acids. The DNA of the CDR3 is TGTGCCAGCCGAGCCGGGGCCGTTCAGCCCCAGCATTTT. Residues: CASRAGAVQPQHF.

This clonotype was counted only a few times. The chain joins TRBV6-6 to TRBJ1-4; a possible D gene is TRBD1 (6 bases). Germline lookup yields CDR1 MNHNY and CDR2 SVGAGI (reference sequence). V lost 8 bases and J 0 bases, leaving 19 bases between the germline ends. The CDR3 totals 17 residues. The CDR3 DNA sequence: TGTGCCAGCCGCCGTTCCCTACAGGGACCAACTAATGAAAAACTGTTTTTT. This sequence encodes CASRRSLQGPTNEKLFF.

This clonotype was found a few times. The chain combines TRBV10-3 with TRBJ1-2, with TRBD1 identical over 12 bases. The CDR3 loop spans 18 amino acids. Germline-derived CDR1 and CDR2 are ENHRY and SYGVKD. With 6 bases clipped from V and 3 bases from J, the junction kept 14 bases outside the gene matches. DNA of the CDR3: TGTGCCATCAGCGCACCCGGGACAGGGGGCTTTGTCGACTATGGCTACACCTTC. Protein sequence: CAISAPGTGGFVDYGYTF.

V usage is TRBV30 and J usage is TRBJ2-2, with D tentatively TRBD2 (5 bases). The CDR3 consists of 13 residues. Deletions cut 4 bases from V and 3 bases from J, with 9 bases between. CDR1 is GTSNPN, CDR2 SVGIG, per germline (reference sequence). The CDR3 bases are TGTGCCTGGACACGAGGGTACACCGGGGAGCTGTTTTTT. Amino acid sequence: CAWTRGYTGELFF.

The gene calls are TRBV12-3 or TRBV12-4 and TRBJ2-7, with 11 positions matching TRBD2. V lost 4 bases and J lost 4; bases outside the gene matches: 6. CDR3 size: 15 residues. DNA for the CDR3: TGTGCCAGCAGTTACCCGACTAGCGGGAAGTACGAGCAGTACTTC. This gives the protein CASSYPTSGKYEQYF.

The sample holds one count of this clonotype. This chain connects TRBV7-2 to TRBJ1-1; maybe TRBD1 (6 bases). V was trimmed by 5 bases and J by 6 bases, leaving 13 bases between them. Germline assignment: CDR1 SGHTA and CDR2 FQGNSA. This CDR3 spans 13 amino acids. The CDR3 DNA sequence: TGTGCCAGCAGCCCAGGGGCAGGGTCTGAAGCTTTCTTT. It specifies CASSPGAGSEAFF. The full variable domain, with the rest looked up from reference TRBV7-2 and TRBJ1-1, is GAGVSQSPSNKVTEKGKDVELRCDPISGHTALYWYRQSLGQGLEFLIYFQGNSAPDKSGLPSDRFSAERTGGSVSTLTIQRTQQEDSAVYLCASSPGAGSEAFFGQGTRLTVV.

The chain uses TRBV7-2 and TRBJ1-5, with no clear D. CDR1 SGHTA and CDR2 FQGNSA come from the germline V gene. Deletions cut 3 bases from V and 5 bases from J, with 11 bases between. This CDR3 spans 14 amino acids. Here the CDR3 DNA reads TGTGCCAGCAGCTTTGTAGGGTATGATCAGCCCCAGCATTTT. Translating gives CASSFVGYDQPQHF.

With respect to this clonotype: Being one base from a much bigger clone, this may be a read error. The CDR3 carries no conserved terminal phenylalanine or tryptophan, so it likely arises from a read error. This chain joins TRBV7-2 and TRBJ1-4; D might be TRBD1 (5 bases). Germline V gene lookup returns CDR1 SGHTA and CDR2 FQGNSA. The CDR3 length is 15 residues. Deletions cut 5 bases from V and 3 bases from J, with 13 bases between. The CDR3 is CASSPHRSPNEKLFL. CDR3 DNA: TGTGCCAGCAGCCCCCACAGGTCCCCTAATGAAAAACTGTTTCTT.

The chain joins TRBV28 to TRBJ2-3; D unresolved. CDR3 length: 16 amino acids. V was pared by 6 bases and J by 0 bases, with 16 bases between. Germline lookup yields CDR1 MDHEN and CDR2 SYDVKM. CDR3 amino acids: CASSPSAFPSTDTQYF. CDR3 DNA: TGTGCCAGCAGCCCCTCGGCATTTCCTAGCACAGATACGCAGTATTTT.

The sample holds a few counts of this clonotype. The chain joins TRBV7-8 to TRBJ2-5; perhaps TRBD2 as D (5 bases). CDR1 is SGHVS and CDR2 is FQNEAQ in the germline V gene. There are 15 residues in the CDR3. V gave up 0 bases and J gave up 2 bases, with 10 bases separating them. CDR3 sequence reads: CASSLAKREQETQYF. DNA of the CDR3: TGTGCCAGCAGCTTAGCTAAACGGGAACAAGAGACCCAGTACTTC.

This clonotype was observed once. This chain connects TRBV6-2 or TRBV6-3 to TRBJ2-4; D is possibly TRBD1 (6 bases). The V gene lost 6 bases and the J gene lost 9 bases, with 18 bases spanning the gap. This CDR3 is 14 amino acids long. Germline CDR1 and CDR2: MNHEY and SVGEGT. CDR3 DNA: TGTGCCAGCAGCCCCGCCCCGCTAGGGGGCATTCAGTACTTC. Residues: CASSPAPLGGIQYF.

This clonotype was seen at least ten times. The junction shows a germline mismatch at one end, possibly a read error. The rearrangement joins TRBV12-3 or TRBV12-4 to TRBJ2-7; 10 bases agree with TRBD2. The CDR3 contains 13 residues. The CDR3 sequence: CASSLAGVYEQYF. CDR3 in DNA: TGTGCCAGCAGTCTAGCGGGAGTCTACGAGCAGTACTTC.

This clonotype turned up a few times. This chain uses TRBV12-3 or TRBV12-4 with TRBJ1-1; TRBD1 matches at 9 bases. CDR3 length: 15 amino acids. V dropped 7 bases and J dropped 0; count of bases not matched to a gene: 6. For the CDR3, the DNA is TGTGCCAGCACCCTGACAGGGGGTATGAACACTGAAGCTTTCTTT. Protein: CASTLTGGMNTEAFF.